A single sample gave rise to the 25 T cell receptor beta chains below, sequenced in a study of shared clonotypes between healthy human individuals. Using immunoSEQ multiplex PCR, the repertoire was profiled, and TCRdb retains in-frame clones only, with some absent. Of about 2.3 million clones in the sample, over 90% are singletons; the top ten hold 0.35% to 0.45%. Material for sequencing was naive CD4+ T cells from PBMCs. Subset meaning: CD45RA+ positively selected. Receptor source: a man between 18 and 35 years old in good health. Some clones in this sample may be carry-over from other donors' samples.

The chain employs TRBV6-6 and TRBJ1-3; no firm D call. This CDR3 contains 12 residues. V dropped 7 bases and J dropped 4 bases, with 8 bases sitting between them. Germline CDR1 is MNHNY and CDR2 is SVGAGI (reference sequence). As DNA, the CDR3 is TGTGCCAGCAACCCGGGGGGAAACACCATATATTTT. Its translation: CASNPGGNTIYF.

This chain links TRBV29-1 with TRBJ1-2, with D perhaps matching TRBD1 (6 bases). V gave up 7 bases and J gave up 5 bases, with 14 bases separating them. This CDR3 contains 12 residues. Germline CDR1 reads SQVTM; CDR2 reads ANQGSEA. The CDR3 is CSGGGTNYGYTF. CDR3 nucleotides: TGCAGCGGCGGGGGGACAAATTATGGCTACACCTTC.

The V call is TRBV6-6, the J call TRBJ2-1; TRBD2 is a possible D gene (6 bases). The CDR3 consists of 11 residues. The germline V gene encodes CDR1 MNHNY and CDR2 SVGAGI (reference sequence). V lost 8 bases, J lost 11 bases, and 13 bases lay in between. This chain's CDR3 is CASSRGGKQFF. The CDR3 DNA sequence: TGTGCCAGCTCACGGGGAGGTAAGCAGTTCTTC.

In DNA, the CDR3 is TGTGCCAGCAGCCAGGGAAGGACTAATGAAAAACTGTTTTTT. It yields the protein CASSQGRTNEKLFF. The chain combines TRBV5-4 with TRBJ1-4; perhaps TRBD1 as D (5 bases). This CDR3 comprises 14 residues. V was pared by 4 bases and J by 2 bases, with 9 bases between. Looked up from germline, CDR1 is SGHNT and CDR2 is YYREEE (reference sequence).

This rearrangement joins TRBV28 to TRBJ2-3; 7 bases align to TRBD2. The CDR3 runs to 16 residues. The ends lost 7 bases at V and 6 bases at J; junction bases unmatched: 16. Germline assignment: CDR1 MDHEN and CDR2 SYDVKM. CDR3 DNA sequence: TGTGCCAGCACCTCGGGGGGACTCTCCTCCGCGGATACGCAGTATTTT. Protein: CASTSGGLSSADTQYF.

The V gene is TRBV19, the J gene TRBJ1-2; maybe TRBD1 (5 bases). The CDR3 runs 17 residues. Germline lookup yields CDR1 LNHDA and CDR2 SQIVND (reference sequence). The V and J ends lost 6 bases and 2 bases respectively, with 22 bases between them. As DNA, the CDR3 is TGTGCCAGTAGCCACGTCGGGGCGTCGTTCCAGAACTATGGCTACACCTTC. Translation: CASSHVGASFQNYGYTF.

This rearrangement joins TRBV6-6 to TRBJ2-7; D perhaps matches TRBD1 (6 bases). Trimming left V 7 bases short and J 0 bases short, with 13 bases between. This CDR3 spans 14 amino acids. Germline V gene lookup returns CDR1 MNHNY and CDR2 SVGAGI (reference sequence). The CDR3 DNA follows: TGTGCCAGCAAGGGGGACGGGAACTCCTACGAGCAGTACTTC. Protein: CASKGDGNSYEQYF.

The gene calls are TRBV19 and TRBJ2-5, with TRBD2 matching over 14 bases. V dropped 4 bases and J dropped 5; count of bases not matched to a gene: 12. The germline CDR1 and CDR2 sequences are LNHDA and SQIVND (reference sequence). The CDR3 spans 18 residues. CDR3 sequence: CASSRLMGLAGVDETQYF. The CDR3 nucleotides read TGTGCCAGTAGTAGATTAATGGGACTAGCGGGAGTCGATGAGACCCAGTACTTC.

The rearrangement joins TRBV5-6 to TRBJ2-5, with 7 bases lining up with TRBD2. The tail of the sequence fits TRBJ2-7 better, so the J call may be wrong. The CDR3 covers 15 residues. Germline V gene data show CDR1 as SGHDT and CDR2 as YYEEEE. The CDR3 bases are TGTGCCAGCAGTGCCTTTGGCGGGAGATTCTACGAGCAGTACTTC. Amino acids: CASSAFGGRFYEQYF.

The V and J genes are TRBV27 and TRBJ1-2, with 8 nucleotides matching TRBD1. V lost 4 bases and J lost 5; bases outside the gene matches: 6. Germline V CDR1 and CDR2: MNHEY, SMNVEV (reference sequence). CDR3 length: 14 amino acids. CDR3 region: CASSYRQGRYGYTF. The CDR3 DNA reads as TGTGCCAGCAGTTACCGACAGGGGAGGTATGGCTACACCTTC.

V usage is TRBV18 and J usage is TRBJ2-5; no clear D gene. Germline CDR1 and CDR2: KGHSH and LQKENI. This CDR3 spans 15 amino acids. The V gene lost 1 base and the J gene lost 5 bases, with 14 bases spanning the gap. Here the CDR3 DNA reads TGTGCCAGCTCACCACTAGAGACGAGAGTGGAGACCCAGTACTTC. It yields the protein CASSPLETRVETQYF.

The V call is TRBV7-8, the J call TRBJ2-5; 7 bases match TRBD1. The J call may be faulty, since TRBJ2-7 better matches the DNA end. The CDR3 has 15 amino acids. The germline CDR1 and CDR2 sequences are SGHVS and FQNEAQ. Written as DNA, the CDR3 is TGTGCCAGCAGCTATACAGGACAGGTTCCCTACGAGCAGTACTTC. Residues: CASSYTGQVPYEQYF.

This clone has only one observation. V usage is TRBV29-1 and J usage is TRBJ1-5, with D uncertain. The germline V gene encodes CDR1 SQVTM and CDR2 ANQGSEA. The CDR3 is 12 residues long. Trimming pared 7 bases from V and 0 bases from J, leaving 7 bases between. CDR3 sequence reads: CSATFSNQPQHF. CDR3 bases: TGCAGCGCCACCTTTAGCAATCAGCCCCAGCATTTT.

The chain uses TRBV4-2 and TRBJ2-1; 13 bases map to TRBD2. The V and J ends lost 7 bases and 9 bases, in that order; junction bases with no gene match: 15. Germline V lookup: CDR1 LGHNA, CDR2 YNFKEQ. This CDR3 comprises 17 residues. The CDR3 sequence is CASIRDPGTSGKGEQFF. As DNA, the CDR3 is TGTGCCAGCATTCGGGACCCCGGGACTAGCGGGAAGGGTGAGCAGTTCTTC.

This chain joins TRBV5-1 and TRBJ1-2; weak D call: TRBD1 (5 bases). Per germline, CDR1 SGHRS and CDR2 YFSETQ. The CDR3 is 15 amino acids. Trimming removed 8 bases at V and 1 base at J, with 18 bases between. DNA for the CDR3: TGCGCCAGTCATGCATCGGGGCTCAGTAACTATGGCTACACCTTC. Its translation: CASHASGLSNYGYTF.

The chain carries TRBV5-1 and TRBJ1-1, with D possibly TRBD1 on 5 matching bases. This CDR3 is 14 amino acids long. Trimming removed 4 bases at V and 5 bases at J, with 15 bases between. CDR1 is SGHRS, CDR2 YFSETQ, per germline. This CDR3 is CASSANSGGTEAFF. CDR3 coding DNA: TGCGCCAGCAGCGCTAATTCTGGGGGGACTGAAGCTTTCTTT.

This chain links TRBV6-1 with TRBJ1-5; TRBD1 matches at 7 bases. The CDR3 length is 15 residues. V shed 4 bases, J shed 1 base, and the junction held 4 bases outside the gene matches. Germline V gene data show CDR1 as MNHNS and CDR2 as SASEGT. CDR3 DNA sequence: TGTGCCAGCAGTGCGGACAGGTCCAGCAATCAGCCCCAGCATTTT. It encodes CASSADRSSNQPQHF.

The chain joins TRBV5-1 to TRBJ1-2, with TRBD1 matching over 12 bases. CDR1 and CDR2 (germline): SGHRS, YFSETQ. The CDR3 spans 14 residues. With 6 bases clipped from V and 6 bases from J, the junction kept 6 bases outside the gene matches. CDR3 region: CASTVGQGAHGYTF. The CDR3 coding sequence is TGCGCCAGCACCGTGGGACAGGGGGCCCATGGCTACACCTTC.

CDR3 residues: CAWSWGAAEQFF. In nucleotides, the CDR3 is TGTGCCTGGAGCTGGGGGGCGGCGGAGCAGTTCTTC. The chain combines TRBV30 with TRBJ2-1, with D possibly being TRBD1 or TRBD2 (6 bases each). Trimming pared 3 bases from V and 10 bases from J, leaving 13 bases between. The CDR3 has 12 residues. Germline V gene sequence: CDR1 GTSNPN, CDR2 SVGIG (reference sequence).

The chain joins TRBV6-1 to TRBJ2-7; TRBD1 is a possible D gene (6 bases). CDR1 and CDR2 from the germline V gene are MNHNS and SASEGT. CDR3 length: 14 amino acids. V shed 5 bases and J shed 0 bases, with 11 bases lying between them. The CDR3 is CASSIMDSSYEQYF. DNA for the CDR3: TGTGCCAGCAGTATAATGGACAGCTCCTACGAGCAGTACTTC.

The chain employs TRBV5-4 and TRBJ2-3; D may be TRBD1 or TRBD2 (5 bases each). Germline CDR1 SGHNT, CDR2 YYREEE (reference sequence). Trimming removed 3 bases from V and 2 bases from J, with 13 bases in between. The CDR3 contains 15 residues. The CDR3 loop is CASSSPGRNTDTQYF. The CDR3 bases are TGTGCCAGCAGCTCTCCGGGACGCAACACAGATACGCAGTATTTT.

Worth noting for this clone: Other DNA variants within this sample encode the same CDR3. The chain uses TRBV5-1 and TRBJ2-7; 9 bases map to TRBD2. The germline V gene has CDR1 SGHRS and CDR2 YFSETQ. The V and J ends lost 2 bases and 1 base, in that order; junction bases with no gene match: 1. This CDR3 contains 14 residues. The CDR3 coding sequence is TGCGCCAGCAGCTTAAGCGGGAGGTCCTACGAGCAGTACTTC. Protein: CASSLSGRSYEQYF. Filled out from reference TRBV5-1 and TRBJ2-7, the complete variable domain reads KAGVTQTPRYLIKTRGQQVTLSCSPISGHRSVSWYQQTPGQGLQFLFEYFSETQRNKGNFPGRFSGRQFSNSRSEMNVSTLELGDSALYLCASSLSGRSYEQYFGPGTRLTVT.

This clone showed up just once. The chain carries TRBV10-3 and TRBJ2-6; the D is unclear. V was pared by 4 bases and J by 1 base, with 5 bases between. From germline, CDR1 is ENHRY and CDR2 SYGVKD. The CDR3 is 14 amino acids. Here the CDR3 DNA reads TGTGCCATCAGTGGACCGTCTGGGGCCAACGTCCTGACTTTC. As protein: CAISGPSGANVLTF.

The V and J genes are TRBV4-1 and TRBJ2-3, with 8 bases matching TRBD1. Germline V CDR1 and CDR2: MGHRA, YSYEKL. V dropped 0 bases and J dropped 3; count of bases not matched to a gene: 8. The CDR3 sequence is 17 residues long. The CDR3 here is CASSQDKGQGRTDTQYF. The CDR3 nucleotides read TGCGCCAGCAGCCAAGATAAAGGACAGGGACGTACAGATACGCAGTATTTT.

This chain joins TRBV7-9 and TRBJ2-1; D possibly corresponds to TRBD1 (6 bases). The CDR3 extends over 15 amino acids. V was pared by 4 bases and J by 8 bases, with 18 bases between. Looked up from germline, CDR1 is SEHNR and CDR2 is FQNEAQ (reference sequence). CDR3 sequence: CASSSGVAGAYEQFF. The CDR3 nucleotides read TGTGCCAGCAGCTCAGGAGTAGCAGGGGCATATGAGCAGTTCTTC.